This T cell receptor beta chain was captured by sequencing in a study of cytomegalovirus exposure and HLA in healthy donors. Researchers ran the PCR with 60 Vbeta and 13 Jbeta primers. Data came from immunoSEQ multiplex PCR; TCRdb stores just in-frame clones and leaves some out. The sample lists about 190,000 clones, roughly 74% seen once, with approximately 2% in the top ten. This clone turned up a few times. Its antigen remains unidentified. Findings and limits, study-wide: In a later analysis, TCR beta V- and J-gene trimming was associated with a missense DCLRE1C variant.

Sequencing used PBMCs. The TCR sequence derives from a young woman in good health and CMV-seronegative.

This CDR3 reads CASSQGGSGGPLRGYTF. The CDR3 DNA is TGTGCCAGCAGCCAAGGGGGGTCAGGGGGCCCCCTAAGGGGCTACACCTTC. V usage is TRBV4-2 and J usage is TRBJ1-2; TRBD1 matches at 8 bases. V dropped 1 base and J dropped 8; count of bases not matched to a gene: 15. Germline V gives CDR1 LGHNA, CDR2 YNFKEQ. The CDR3 extends over 17 amino acids.